Below are 25 T cell receptor beta chains sequenced from a single sample in a study of blood T cell repertoires in COVID-19. Assay: immunoSEQ multiplex PCR; the TCRdb copy retains only in-frame clones and omits some. The table shows about 230,000 clones, with 88% occurring only once. The specimen sequenced was PBMCs or T cells enriched from blood (not recorded which). Source of these receptors: a woman in her thirties or forties with acute COVID-19.

J is TRBJ2-1 and V is TRBV10-3; 10 bases match TRBD1. Germline CDR1 and CDR2: ENHRY and SYGVKD. This CDR3 spans 17 amino acids. V gave up 4 bases and J gave up 6 bases; unmatched junction bases: 12. CDR3 sequence reads: CAISGPDRGRGVNEQFF. The CDR3 DNA follows: TGTGCCATCAGTGGTCCCGACAGGGGGCGAGGGGTCAATGAGCAGTTCTTC.

This clone was seen ten or more times. This chain links TRBV23-1 with TRBJ1-3; 7 bases fit TRBD1. TRBV23-1 is identified as an open reading frame with a role that is uncertain. The ends lost 0 bases at V and 6 bases at J; junction bases unmatched: 11. This CDR3 contains 17 residues. CDR3 residues: CASSQSALGTVENTIYF. In DNA form, the CDR3 reads TGCGCCAGCAGTCAATCCGCCCTAGGGACAGTCGAAAACACCATATATTTT.

This sequence joins TRBV27 and TRBJ2-1; 9 nucleotides align to TRBD2. This CDR3 region has 17 residues. J gave up 9 bases and V 5 bases, and 17 bases lay outside the gene matches. CDR1 is MNHEY and CDR2 is SMNVEV in the germline V gene (reference sequence). In DNA, the CDR3 is TGTGCCAGCAGTCAGAATGGCATCGCGGGAGGGCGAGCTGAGCAGTTCTTC. Translating it yields CASSQNGIAGGRAEQFF.

CDR3 in DNA: TGTGCCAGCAGCTTGTACAGTCATGAAAAACTGTTTTTT. As protein: CASSLYSHEKLFF. V is TRBV5-6 and J is TRBJ1-4; D not resolved. The V gene's germline CDR1 is SGHDT and CDR2 YYEEEE. The CDR3 is made up of 13 amino acids. Between the trimmed V and J ends, which lost 1 base and 6 bases, there was a span of 7 bases.

The table lists this clone with a count of one. V is TRBV2 and J is TRBJ1-1; maybe TRBD1 (5 bases). In germline, CDR1 is SNHLY, CDR2 FYNNEI. Trimming left V 6 bases short and J 2 bases short, with 10 bases between. The CDR3 consists of 13 residues. DNA for the CDR3: TGTGCCAGCAGGGGGGACTTCAACACTGAAGCTTTCTTT. Residues: CASRGDFNTEAFF.

The CDR3 loop reads CASVTPLNTEAFF. In DNA, the CDR3 is TGTGCCAGTGTCACACCGTTGAACACTGAAGCTTTCTTT. The genes are TRBV6-5 and TRBJ1-1; D uncertain. Germline V lookup: CDR1 MNHEY, CDR2 SVGAGI. Trimming cost V 9 bases and J 0 bases, with 11 bases left between them. The CDR3 runs 13 residues.

This chain joins TRBV21-1 and TRBJ1-5; the table's D call TRBD1 went unverified against the DNA. TRBV21-1 is flagged as a pseudogene. The CDR3 is 19 residues long. The CDR3, as DNA: TGTGCCAGCAGCGGAAGGGGGACAGGGGCCCCCTATAGCAATCAGCCCCAGCATTTT. Its translation: CASSGRGTGAPYSNQPQHF.

This clone has a handful of counts. DNA of the CDR3: TGCAGCGTTATCGGGATAGCGGGAGTTAACGGGGAGCTGTTTTTT. This gives the protein CSVIGIAGVNGELFF. The chain has TRBV29-1 and TRBJ2-2, with TRBD2 matching 9 bases. Losses at the gene ends were 5 bases for V and 7 bases for J; bases not matched to a gene: 11. Germline V lookup: CDR1 SQVTM, CDR2 ANQGSEA. The CDR3 totals 15 residues.

The chain uses TRBV30 and TRBJ1-4, with a tentative D call TRBD1 (5 bases). From germline, CDR1 is GTSNPN and CDR2 SVGIG (reference sequence). V lost 7 bases and J lost 0, with 9 bases in between. The CDR3 has 13 residues. The CDR3: CASTGATNEKLFF. The CDR3 DNA reads TGTGCCTCTACAGGTGCAACTAATGAAAAACTGTTTTTT.

This chain links TRBV9 with TRBJ1-6; 7 bases are shared with TRBD1. This CDR3 has 14 residues. CDR1 SGDLS and CDR2 YYNGEE come from the germline V gene. The V and J ends lost 7 bases and 7 bases, in that order; junction bases with no gene match: 8. The CDR3 is CASAPGQWNSPLHF. Written as DNA, the CDR3 is TGTGCCAGCGCTCCGGGACAGTGGAATTCACCCCTCCACTTT.

J is TRBJ1-1 and V is TRBV28; D is possibly TRBD1 (6 bases). V was pared by 10 bases and J by 2 bases, with 20 bases between. CDR3 length equals 15 residues. Germline CDR1 MDHEN, CDR2 SYDVKM. The chain's CDR3 is CATESQGQSNTEAFF. CDR3 DNA: TGTGCCACAGAATCCCAGGGGCAGTCCAACACTGAAGCTTTCTTT. Full variable domain (rest looked up from reference TRBV28 and TRBJ1-1): DVKVTQSSRYLVKRTGEKVFLECVQDMDHENMFWYRQDPGLGLRLIYFSYDVKMKEKGDIPEGYSVSREKKERFSLILESASTNQTSMYLCATESQGQSNTEAFFGQGTRLTVV.

Only one count was recorded for this clone. This chain links TRBV7-9 with TRBJ2-1; the match to TRBD2 covers 7 bases. Germline values: CDR1 SEHNR, CDR2 FQNEAQ (reference sequence). This CDR3 is built from 17 residues. Unmatched junction bases numbered 13, after V lost 0 bases and J lost 8 bases. The CDR3 region is CASSLARPGTTAHEQFF. CDR3 DNA: TGTGCCAGCAGCTTAGCGAGGCCGGGGACTACCGCCCATGAGCAGTTCTTC.

The chain uses TRBV28 and TRBJ1-2; tentative D call: TRBD1 (5 bases). Germline V gene lookup returns CDR1 MDHEN and CDR2 SYDVKM. This CDR3 has 14 amino acids. V was shortened by 5 bases and J by 0 bases, with 10 bases between the two germline ends. The CDR3 coding sequence is TGTGCCAGCAGTGGGGCAGAGTCTAACTATGGCTACACCTTC. Translating gives CASSGAESNYGYTF.

The gene calls are TRBV7-2 and TRBJ1-2, with 9 bases aligning to TRBD1. The ends lost 5 bases at V and 6 bases at J; junction bases unmatched: 7. CDR1 and CDR2 from the germline V gene are SGHTA and FQGNSA. This CDR3 comprises 14 residues. This CDR3 reads CASSRSGQGHGYTF. CDR3 nucleotides: TGTGCCAGCAGCCGTTCGGGACAGGGTCATGGCTACACCTTC.

The V and J genes are TRBV24-1 and TRBJ2-5, with D perhaps TRBD1 (5 bases). CDR3 length: 12 residues. The V gene's germline CDR1 is KGHDR and CDR2 SFDVKD. Trimming removed 9 bases from V and 5 bases from J, with 12 bases in between. The CDR3 loop is CATGREWETQYF. The CDR3 region has the DNA TGTGCCACCGGCAGGGAATGGGAGACCCAGTACTTC.

CDR3 protein: CASSFQPTSWVAGAFF. Written as DNA, the CDR3 is TGTGCCAGCAGCTTTCAGCCGACAAGTTGGGTCGCAGGAGCTTTCTTT. The gene calls are TRBV7-9 and TRBJ1-1; no clear D. Germline CDR1 SEHNR, CDR2 FQNEAQ (reference sequence). V was clipped by 3 bases and J by 10 bases, with 24 bases between them. The CDR3 runs to 16 residues.

The chain employs TRBV29-1 and TRBJ2-7; 9 bases align to TRBD2. The germline V gene encodes CDR1 SQVTM and CDR2 ANQGSEA. The V segment lost 8 bases and the J segment 2 bases; nucleotides outside the gene matches: 13. The CDR3 consists of 15 residues. The CDR3: CSPSGCSGGPYEQYF. Written as DNA, the CDR3 is TGCAGCCCCTCCGGGTGTAGCGGGGGTCCCTACGAGCAGTACTTC.

The chain uses TRBV9 and TRBJ2-2; weak D call: TRBD2 (6 bases). This CDR3 is 17 amino acids long. Per the germline V gene, CDR1 is SGDLS and CDR2 is YYNGEE. V lost 0 bases, J lost 0 bases, and 12 bases lay in between. The CDR3 DNA is TGTGCCAGCAGCGTAGGAGTGGGACTTACGAACACCGGGGAGCTGTTTTTT. This sequence encodes CASSVGVGLTNTGELFF.

The chain uses TRBV13 and TRBJ1-2, with D uncertain. The germline V and J ends were trimmed by 0 bases and 8 bases, with 16 bases remaining between them. Germline CDR1 PRHDT, CDR2 FYEKMQ (reference sequence). The CDR3 extends over 15 amino acids. The CDR3 bases are TGTGCCAGCAGCTTAGGCCGGTACGGGAGGAGAGGCTACACCTTC. Translation gives CASSLGRYGRRGYTF.

This chain uses TRBV6-1 with TRBJ2-7, with 12 bases matching TRBD2. The CDR3 contains 16 residues. The trim removed 4 bases at V and 0 bases at J, leaving 4 bases unmatched. The germline CDR1 and CDR2 sequences are MNHNS and SASEGT. The CDR3 bases are TGTGCCAGCAGTGTAGGACTAGCGGGAAGCTCCTACGAGCAGTACGTC. It translates to CASSVGLAGSSYEQYV.

As for this clone: The sample has other DNA sequences that encode this CDR3 too. The gene calls are TRBV25-1 and TRBJ1-2; 9 bases are a match to TRBD1. Germline CDR1 reads MGHDK; CDR2 reads SYGVNS. V lost 1 base, J lost 2 bases, and 2 bases stayed unmatched. CDR3 length: 15 amino acids. The CDR3 reads CASSELTGGNYGYTF. CDR3 DNA: TGTGCCAGCAGTGAATTGACAGGGGGAAACTATGGCTACACCTTC.

J is TRBJ1-5 and V is TRBV24-1; D unresolved. Between the trimmed V and J ends, which lost 3 bases and 0 bases, there was a span of 5 bases. The CDR3 spans 14 residues. Germline V gene sequence: CDR1 KGHDR, CDR2 SFDVKD. CDR3 coding DNA: TGTGCCACCAGTGATACATATAGCAATCAGCCCCAGCATTTT. Translation: CATSDTYSNQPQHF.

The chain joins TRBV5-4 to TRBJ2-2; 9 positions match TRBD1. The CDR3 covers 16 residues. Germline CDR1 reads SGHNT; CDR2 reads YYREEE (reference sequence). The junction had 6 bases not matched to a gene; V was cut back by 0 bases and J by 6 bases. The CDR3 coding sequence is TGTGCCAGCAGCTTGGCCTTAAGACAGGGGGCCGGGGAGCTGTTTTTT. Its translation: CASSLALRQGAGELFF.

The chain links TRBV13 to TRBJ1-2; D is perhaps TRBD1 (6 bases). Trimming stripped 10 bases from V and 8 bases from J, with 14 bases between. The germline V gene encodes CDR1 PRHDT and CDR2 FYEKMQ (reference sequence). The CDR3 runs 11 residues. The CDR3 sequence: CATAWGGGYTF. Written as DNA, the CDR3 is TGTGCCACCGCGTGGGGGGGCGGCTACACCTTC.

This clone was recorded once. The CDR3 here is CASSVGQGGGYEQYF. CDR3 in DNA: TGTGCCAGCAGCGTAGGGCAGGGTGGAGGGTACGAGCAGTACTTC. The chain combines TRBV9 with TRBJ2-7, with D perhaps TRBD2 (6 bases). V lost 0 bases, J lost 4 bases, and 14 bases lay in between. Germline V CDR1 and CDR2: SGDLS, YYNGEE. This CDR3 spans 15 amino acids.